Listed here is a single TCR beta chain. In the original analysis: Estimation of nucleated cell counts relied on the amplification of reference gene primers. Profiling relied on immunoSEQ multiplex PCR, and the TCRdb table lists in-frame clones only, not all of them. That table supplies the V and J calls and clone size; D and trimming were determined from the DNA. Here the sample spans some 330,000 clones, roughly four fifths being singletons. Per germline, CDR1 SGHTA and CDR2 FQGNSA. This CDR3 region has 17 residues. Trimming removed 5 bases from V and 1 base from J; junction bases left unmatched: 9. Before being deemed recovered, Cohort 3 donors had two negative PCRs, clearance, or symptom resolution. This sample is drawn from a study of blood T cell repertoires in COVID-19. For the study at large: Spain, Italy and the United States supplied samples that represented acute and convalescent COVID-19. T cells, B-cell-depleted T cells, or PBMCs supplied cDNA or gDNA.

The TCR was taken from a woman aged 45-59 years who had recovered from COVID-19. Material: PBMCs or T cells enriched from blood (not recorded which). This chain uses TRBV7-2 with TRBJ1-2; 11 nucleotides align to TRBD1. This CDR3 reads CASSEGQGAYLNYGYTF. The CDR3 DNA sequence: TGTGCCAGCAGCGAAGGACAGGGGGCTTATCTTAACTATGGCTACACCTTC.